This is a list of T cell receptor beta chains from one sample in a study of OX40 agonist ivuxolimab in advanced cancers. Generated by immunoSEQ multiplex PCR, the TCRdb table keeps only in-frame clones and is missing some. This table holds fewer than 35,000 clones, about three quarters found once. The source material was CD4+ or CD8+ T cells sorted from blood, sampled in a trial of the OX40 agonist ivuxolimab. These receptor sequences come from an adult with an advanced solid tumor such as melanoma, head and neck, liver or kidney cancer. Each CDR3 is given with its conserved first and last residue. A D gene is named only where the DNA matches it firmly. Not every row has a clone size; where given, it reads once, few, many or a size class.

j_call d_call clone_size v_call cdr3_aa cdr3_nt
TRBJ1-6 NA few TRBV18 CASSPMENSPLHF TGTGCCAGCTCACCGATGGAAAATTCACCCCTCCACTTT
TRBJ2-5 NA NA TRBV28 CASSIGALETQYF TGTGCCAGCTCGATAGGGGCGCTCGAGACCCAGTACTTC
TRBJ1-2 NA NA TRBV2 CASSERQAGYGYTF TGTGCCAGCAGTGAGCGGCAAGCTGGTTATGGCTACACCTTC
TRBJ2-7 NA NA TRBV19 CASGTGTYEQYF TGTGCCAGTGGAACCGGGACCTACGAGCAGTACTTC
TRBJ1-4 NA NA TRBV18 CASSPSDRLLNEKLFF TGTGCCAGCTCACCCTCGGACAGACTTTTGAATGAAAAACTGTTTTTT
TRBJ2-7 TRBD2 once TRBV5-4 CASIGGGYEQYF TGTGCCAGCATCGGGGGGGGCTACGAGCAGTACTTC
TRBJ2-7 NA once TRBV5-1 CASSQQNSEQYF TGCGCCAGCAGTCAGCAGAACTCCGAGCAGTACTTC
TRBJ1-1 NA NA TRBV20-1 CRRPGAEAFF TGCAGGAGGCCCGGGGCTGAAGCTTTCTTT
TRBJ2-6 NA NA TRBV6-5 CAGQGANVLTF TGTGCCGGACAGGGGGCCAACGTCCTGACTTTC
TRBJ1-5 NA NA TRBV2 CASKAGFDQPQHF TGTGCCAGCAAGGCAGGGTTTGATCAGCCCCAGCATTTT
TRBJ1-5 TRBD1 NA TRBV19 CASRTWDRLNQPQHF TGTGCCAGTAGGACCTGGGACAGGCTCAATCAGCCCCAGCATTTT
TRBJ2-3 NA NA TRBV7-9 CASTPDGPDTQYF TGTGCCAGCACCCCCGATGGGCCAGATACGCAGTATTTT
TRBJ1-1 NA NA TRBV11-1 CASSLSGSNTEAFF TGTGCCAGCAGCTTAAGTGGGTCGAACACTGAAGCTTTCTTT
TRBJ2-7 TRBD1 NA TRBV2 CASTEQGNYEQYF TGTGCCAGCACGGAACAGGGGAACTACGAGCAGTACTTC
TRBJ2-3 TRBD2 once TRBV11-2 CASNLGRGRGEDTQYF TGTGCCAGCAACCTTGGACGGGGGCGGGGGGAAGATACGCAGTATTTT
TRBJ1-4 TRBD1 few TRBV5-5 CASSLVGTGNEKLFF TGTGCCAGCAGCTTGGTCGGGACAGGGAATGAAAAACTGTTTTTT
TRBJ1-1 NA NA TRBV6-1 CASSEGYTNTEAFF TGTGCCAGCAGTGAGGGGTACACGAACACTGAAGCTTTCTTT
TRBJ2-7 NA NA TRBV28 CASFTRPYEQYF TGTGCCTCCTTCACACGGCCCTACGAGCAGTACTTC
TRBJ1-4 NA NA TRBV5-1 CASSAEGGRAGEKLFF TGCGCCAGCAGCGCCGAAGGAGGCAGGGCAGGTGAAAAACTGTTTTTT
TRBJ1-2 NA NA TRBV6-1 CASSELPGTPFTNYGYTF TGTGCCAGCAGTGAGCTCCCCGGGACACCCTTTACTAACTATGGCTACACCTTC
TRBJ1-2 NA NA TRBV2 CASSEGLLRGGGGYTF TGTGCCAGCAGTGAAGGCCTCCTTCGCGGGGGCGGTGGCTACACCTTC
TRBJ2-7 NA NA TRBV15 CATSRAGIEQYF TGTGCCACCAGCAGAGCCGGGATCGAGCAGTACTTC
TRBJ2-7 NA medium-sized TRBV6-1 CASSLKDGNGYF TGTGCCAGCAGCCTGAAGGACGGGAACGGATACTTC
TRBJ2-2 TRBD2 NA TRBV7-2 CASSPGYRGRDTGELFF TGTGCCAGCAGCCCCGGTTATCGGGGGAGGGACACCGGGGAGCTGTTTTTT
TRBJ1-6 NA NA TRBV7-9 CASSLGAGIGGNSPLHF TGTGCCAGCAGCTTAGGGGCCGGGATTGGCGGTAATTCACCCCTCCACTTT
TRBJ2-7 TRBD1 NA TRBV28 CASRMTGFPYEQYF TGTGCCAGCAGAATGACAGGGTTCCCCTACGAGCAGTACTTC
TRBJ1-1 NA NA TRBV9 CASSVESWGGNTEAFF TGTGCCAGCAGCGTAGAATCTTGGGGAGGGAACACTGAAGCTTTCTTT
TRBJ2-3 TRBD1 few TRBV7-2 CASSLGGPGTGSTDTQYF TGTGCCAGCAGCTTGGGCGGCCCAGGGACAGGGAGCACAGATACGCAGTATTTT
TRBJ1-3 NA NA TRBV5-3 CARSRGRGNTIYF TGTGCCAGAAGCCGGGGGAGGGGAAACACCATATATTTT
TRBJ2-3 TRBD1 NA TRBV5-1 CASSPRTGADTQYF TGCGCCAGCAGCCCCCGGACAGGGGCAGATACGCAGTATTTT
TRBJ2-2 NA NA TRBV5-6 CASSLGARGTGELFF TGTGCCAGCAGCTTGGGCGCAAGAGGCACCGGGGAGCTGTTTTTT
TRBJ1-5 NA NA TRBV6-1 CASSESSAGSYNQPQHF TGTGCCAGCAGTGAATCCTCGGCAGGGTCCTACAATCAGCCCCAGCATTTT
TRBJ2-5 NA NA TRBV7-9 CASSTQLYQETQYF TGTGCCAGCAGCACCCAGCTATACCAAGAGACCCAGTACTTC
TRBJ1-4 NA NA TRBV6-1 CATGGGGEKLFF TGTGCCACGGGTGGGGGGGGTGAAAAACTGTTTTTT
TRBJ2-7 NA NA TRBV6-4 CASDSYEQYF TGTGCCAGCGACTCCTACGAGCAGTACTTC
TRBJ2-6 NA NA TRBV5-1 CASSLDPSSGANVLTF TGCGCCAGCAGCTTGGACCCAAGCTCTGGGGCCAACGTCCTGACTTTC
TRBJ1-4 NA NA TRBV5-1 CASSLGSTNEKLFF TGCGCCAGCAGCTTGGGGTCAACTAATGAAAAACTGTTTTTT
TRBJ2-1 TRBD2 NA TRBV6-1 CASSDKRGGFDEQFF TGTGCCAGCAGTGATAAGCGGGGGGGTTTCGATGAGCAGTTCTTC
TRBJ2-1 NA NA TRBV5-1 CASSLGQSQGEQFF TGCGCCAGCAGCTTGGGACAGTCCCAGGGTGAGCAGTTCTTC
TRBJ2-2 NA once TRBV6-6 CASLSAIPTGELFF TGTGCCAGCCTGTCGGCTATTCCGACCGGGGAGCTGTTTTTT
TRBJ1-1 NA NA TRBV30 CAWSVHMGGNTEAFF TGTGCCTGGAGTGTACATATGGGCGGGAACACTGAAGCTTTCTTT
TRBJ2-7 TRBD1 NA TRBV5-6 CASSFAGQGYEQYF TGTGCCAGCAGCTTCGCGGGACAGGGCTACGAGCAGTACTTC
TRBJ1-2 NA NA TRBV19 CASSMGFGVANYGYTF TGTGCCAGTAGTATGGGGTTCGGAGTAGCTAACTATGGCTACACCTTC